This T cell receptor (beta chain) appears in the sequencing data of a study of identical twins. Notes on the study in general: Alpha sequences that were out-of-frame and twin-shared showed an excess of low generation probability. A partial confounding effect on zero-insertion analyses could come from invariant MAIT and iNKT cells. Cord blood beta clonotypes present at high abundance carried fewer insertions; no such pattern appeared in memory repertoires.

Comment on this clonotype: No antigen is known for it.

TCRdb ran MiXCR on the 5' RACE reads and lists one entry per CDR3 protein. The profile covers about 460,000 distinct CDR3 sequences, with 11% to 15% appearing a single time and 0.4% to 0.55% taken by the ten largest. The CDR3 is 13 residues long. Germline V gene sequence: CDR1 DFQATT, CDR2 SNEGSKA (reference sequence). Trimming pared 8 bases from V and 2 bases from J, leaving 16 bases between. Separately, the same data were catalogued under a study of yellow fever vaccine responses in identical twins. That study adds: As reported, the vaccine T cell response of twins seemed partly convergent and partly personalized.

The clonotype originates from a woman aged 18-29 years in good health. This rearrangement joins TRBV20-1 to TRBJ2-7, with D unresolved. Sequenced input: CD4+ T cells sorted from blood. The CDR3 loop reads CSSTFQPPYEQYF. Here the CDR3 DNA reads TGCAGTTCTACTTTTCAGCCCCCCTACGAGCAGTACTTC.